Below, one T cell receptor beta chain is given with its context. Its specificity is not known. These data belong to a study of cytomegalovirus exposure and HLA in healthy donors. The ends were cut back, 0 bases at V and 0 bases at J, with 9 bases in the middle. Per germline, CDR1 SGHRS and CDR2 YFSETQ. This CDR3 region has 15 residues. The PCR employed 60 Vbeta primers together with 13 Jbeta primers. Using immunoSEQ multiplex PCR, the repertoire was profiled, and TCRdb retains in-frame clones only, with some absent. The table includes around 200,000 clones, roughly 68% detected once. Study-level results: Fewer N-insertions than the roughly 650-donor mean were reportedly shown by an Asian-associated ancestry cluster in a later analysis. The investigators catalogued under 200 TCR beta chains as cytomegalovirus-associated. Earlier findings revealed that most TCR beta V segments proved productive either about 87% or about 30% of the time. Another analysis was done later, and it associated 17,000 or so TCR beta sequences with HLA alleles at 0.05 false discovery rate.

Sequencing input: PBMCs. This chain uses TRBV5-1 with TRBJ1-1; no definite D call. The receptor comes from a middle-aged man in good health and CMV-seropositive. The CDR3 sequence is CASSLGGTMNTEAFF. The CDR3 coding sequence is TGCGCCAGCAGCTTGGGCGGCACTATGAACACTGAAGCTTTCTTT.